Only a few counts were recorded for the clone carrying this T cell receptor beta chain. The antigen is undetermined. Use of 60 Vbeta and 13 Jbeta primers characterized the PCR. TCRdb keeps only in-frame clones here, not all; method: immunoSEQ multiplex PCR. The table has 150,000 to 200,000 clones, 60% to 80% seen once. This entry is derived from a study of cytomegalovirus exposure and HLA in healthy donors. Overall study results and limits: The dataset shows that most TCR sequences were rare, while some public TCRs occurred in many donors.

Germline V gene lookup returns CDR1 SEHNR and CDR2 FQNEAQ (reference sequence). The CDR3 extends over 15 amino acids. Trimming cost V 6 bases and J 5 bases; bases outside gene matches: 6. The sequence was obtained from a man between 35 and 55 years old in good health and CMV-seronegative. The chain has TRBV7-9 and TRBJ2-5; TRBD2 agrees at 13 bases. Material: PBMCs. CDR3 sequence reads: CASRRTSGRGETQYF. DNA of the CDR3: TGTGCCAGCAGGCGGACTAGCGGGAGAGGGGAGACCCAGTACTTC. Using reference TRBV7-9 and TRBJ2-5 for the parts outside the CDR3, the full variable domain is DTGVSQNPRHKITKRGQNVTFRCDPISEHNRLYWYRQTLGQGPEFLTYFQNEAQLEKSRLLSDRFSAERPKGSFSTLEIQRTEQGDSAMYLCASRRTSGRGETQYFGPGTRLLVL.